The sequence of this TCR beta chain was determined in a study of early T cells in non-severe SARS-CoV-2 infection. The sample holds a few counts of this clonotype. Separate cDNA molecules each had unique molecular identifiers attached to them. TCRdb used MiXCR to reprocess the 5' RACE reads, holding one entry per CDR3 protein. The sample has more than 65,000 distinct CDR3 sequences; 10% to 15% are singletons. The TCR was taken from an adult who was a healthcare worker with PCR-confirmed SARS-CoV-2 infection or an uninfected control (not recorded which). The sample taken for sequencing was whole blood.

The CDR3 is CASSLTGQPGGELFF. CDR3 DNA: TGCGCCAGCAGCTTGACGGGACAGCCCGGCGGGGAGCTGTTTTTT. The chain carries TRBV5-1 and TRBJ2-2; 7 bases align to TRBD1. The CDR3 covers 15 residues. Germline CDR1 is SGHRS and CDR2 is YFSETQ. The trim removed 1 base at V and 7 bases at J, leaving 7 bases unmatched.